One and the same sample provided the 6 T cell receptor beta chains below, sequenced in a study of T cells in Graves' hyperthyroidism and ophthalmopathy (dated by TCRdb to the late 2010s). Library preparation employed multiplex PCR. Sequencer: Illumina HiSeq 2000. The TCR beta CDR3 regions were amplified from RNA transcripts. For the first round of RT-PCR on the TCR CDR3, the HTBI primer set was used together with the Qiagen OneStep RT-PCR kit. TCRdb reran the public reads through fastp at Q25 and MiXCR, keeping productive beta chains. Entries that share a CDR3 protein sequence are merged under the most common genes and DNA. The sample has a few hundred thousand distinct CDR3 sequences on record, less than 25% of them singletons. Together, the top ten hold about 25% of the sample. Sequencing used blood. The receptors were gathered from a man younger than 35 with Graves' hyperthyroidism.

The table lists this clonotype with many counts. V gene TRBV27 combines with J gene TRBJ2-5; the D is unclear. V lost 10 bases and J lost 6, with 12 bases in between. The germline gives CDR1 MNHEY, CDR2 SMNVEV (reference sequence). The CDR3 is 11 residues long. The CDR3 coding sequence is TGTGCCAACCGAGGAGTGAAGACCCAGTACTTC. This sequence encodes CANRGVKTQYF.

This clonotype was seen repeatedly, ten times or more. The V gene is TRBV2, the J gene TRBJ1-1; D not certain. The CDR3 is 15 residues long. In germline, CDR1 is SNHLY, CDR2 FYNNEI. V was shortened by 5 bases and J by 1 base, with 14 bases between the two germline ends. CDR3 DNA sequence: TGTGCCAGCAGTCCCAGGACGAGTACGAACACTGAAGCTTTCTTT. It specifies CASSPRTSTNTEAFF. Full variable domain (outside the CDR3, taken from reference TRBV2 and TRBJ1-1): EPEVTQTPSHQVTQMGQEVILRCVPISNHLYFYWYRQILGQKVEFLVSFYNNEISEKSEIFDDQFSVERPDGSNFTLKIRSTKLEDSAMYFCASSPRTSTNTEAFFGQGTRLTVV.

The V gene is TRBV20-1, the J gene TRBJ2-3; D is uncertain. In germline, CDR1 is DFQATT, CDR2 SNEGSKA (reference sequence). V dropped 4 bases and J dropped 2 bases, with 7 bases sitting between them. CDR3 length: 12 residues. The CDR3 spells CSAKGPTDTQYF. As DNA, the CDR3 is TGCAGTGCTAAAGGGCCCACAGATACGCAGTATTTT.

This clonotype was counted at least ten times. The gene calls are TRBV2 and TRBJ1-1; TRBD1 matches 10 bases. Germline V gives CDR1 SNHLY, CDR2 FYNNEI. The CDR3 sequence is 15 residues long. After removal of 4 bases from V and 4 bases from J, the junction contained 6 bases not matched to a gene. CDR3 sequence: CASSGPGQGPTEAFF. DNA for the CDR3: TGTGCCAGCAGTGGTCCGGGACAGGGGCCCACTGAAGCTTTCTTT.

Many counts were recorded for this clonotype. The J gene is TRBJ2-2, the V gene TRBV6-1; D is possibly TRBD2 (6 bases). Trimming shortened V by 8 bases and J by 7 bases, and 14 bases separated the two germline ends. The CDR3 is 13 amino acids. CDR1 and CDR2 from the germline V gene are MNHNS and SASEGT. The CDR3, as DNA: TGTGCCAGCTGTCGGGACTCTTTCGGGGAGCTGTTTTTT. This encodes CASCRDSFGELFF.

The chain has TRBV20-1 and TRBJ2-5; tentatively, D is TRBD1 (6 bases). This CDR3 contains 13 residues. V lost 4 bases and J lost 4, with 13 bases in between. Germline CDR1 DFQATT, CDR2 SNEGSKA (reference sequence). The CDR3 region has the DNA TGCAGTGCTACCCGGACAGTATTAGAGACCCAGTACTTC. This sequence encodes CSATRTVLETQYF.